Listed below are T cell receptor beta chains from one sample, sequenced in a study of cytotoxic CD8 clonotypes in ibrutinib-treated CLL. Sequencing used immunoSEQ multiplex PCR; TCRdb keeps in-frame clones, though not all of them. This table has about 130,000 clones, around 84% appearing once. The sample consisted of PBMCs, taken after 24 months of ibrutinib treatment. These receptors originate from a human donor with chronic lymphocytic leukemia. CDR3s include the opening cysteine and the closing phenylalanine or tryptophan. Clone size is stated in some rows and not others, as once, few, many or a class when expanded.

V: TRBV11-2
size: -
CDR3: CASSSIAGTFSGNTIYF

V: TRBV28
size: -
CDR3: CASSYRDPDNEQFF

V: TRBV27
size: once
CDR3: CASSLSPSFQWTEAFF

V: TRBV5-1
size: -
CDR3: CASSLSGRVGEQYF

V: TRBV19
size: -
CDR3: CASSIAVGSNSPLHF

V: TRBV28
size: -
CDR3: CASGPLGRGPGELFF

V: TRBV5-6
size: -
CDR3: CASSKDRGSSYEQYF

V: TRBV4-3
size: -
CDR3: CASSQNRDRDEKLFF

V: TRBV6-6
size: -
CDR3: CASKATGGTEAFF

V: TRBV30
size: -
CDR3: CAWSVDGGPLYGYTF

V: TRBV5-4
size: -
CDR3: CASSLGGSGGATFYEQYF

V: TRBV5-4
size: -
CDR3: CASSYVRGGLFHEQYF

V: TRBV28
size: -
CDR3: CASSLRASGNQPQHF

V: TRBV27
size: -
CDR3: CASSTVWGARKFF

V: TRBV5-6
size: -
CDR3: CASSFKGRSMNTEAFF

V: TRBV7-9
size: -
CDR3: CASSLERTSGNTIYF

V: TRBV5-1
size: -
CDR3: CASSTSGTDYNEQFF

V: TRBV28
size: -
CDR3: CASSDIAGNYNEQFF

V: TRBV6-5
size: -
CDR3: CASSSYQAFLQETQYF

V: TRBV2
size: -
CDR3: CASSEVSEQYF

V: TRBV19
size: -
CDR3: CASSPRGLDEQYF

V: TRBV6-1
size: once
CDR3: CASSVERGLEAFF

V: TRBV18
size: -
CDR3: CASSQTGQQETQYF

V: TRBV19
size: -
CDR3: CASSIRGRSEAFF

V: TRBV27
size: -
CDR3: CASFRTGRGTDTQYF

V: TRBV2
size: -
CDR3: CASLGPTAYTGELFF

V: TRBV30
size: few
CDR3: CACFRGSNWNSPLHF

V: TRBV19
size: -
CDR3: CASSTRTAYPYGYTF

V: TRBV4-1
size: -
CDR3: CASSQGTSGGFWPADTQYF